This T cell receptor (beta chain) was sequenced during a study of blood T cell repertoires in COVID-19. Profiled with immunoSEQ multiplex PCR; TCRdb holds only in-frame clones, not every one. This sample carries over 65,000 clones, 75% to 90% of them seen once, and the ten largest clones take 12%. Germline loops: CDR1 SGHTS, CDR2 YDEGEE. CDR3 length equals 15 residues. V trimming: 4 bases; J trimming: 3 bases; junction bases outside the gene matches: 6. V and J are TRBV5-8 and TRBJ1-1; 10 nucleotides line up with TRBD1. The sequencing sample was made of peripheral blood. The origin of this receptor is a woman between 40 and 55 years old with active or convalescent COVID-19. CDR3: CASSRGQGWDTEAFF. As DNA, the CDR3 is TGTGCCAGCAGCCGGGGACAGGGGTGGGACACTGAAGCTTTCTTT.